Following are 4 T cell receptor beta chains from one sample sequenced in a study of shared clonotypes between healthy human individuals. TCRdb keeps only in-frame clones here, not all; method: immunoSEQ multiplex PCR. In the table there are over 2,000,000 clones, around 93% of which are singletons. Naivety among CD8 cells was defined by CD45RO negativity and positive CCR7 selection, thereby excluding terminally differentiated effector memory CD45RA+ cells. Sequenced material: naive CD8+ T cells from PBMCs. The receptors shown here come from a man aged 18 to 29 in good health. Some clones in this sample may be carry-over from other donors' samples.

This chain links TRBV27 with TRBJ2-5, with a tentative D call TRBD2 (6 bases). CDR3 length: 12 amino acids. CDR1 and CDR2 from the germline V gene are MNHEY and SMNVEV (reference sequence). Trimming shortened V by 4 bases and J by 3 bases, and 6 bases separated the two germline ends. The CDR3 spells CASSWGEETQYF. The CDR3 nucleotides read TGTGCCAGCAGTTGGGGGGAAGAGACCCAGTACTTC.

The chain is built from TRBV9 and TRBJ1-1, with 10 bases matching TRBD1. Germline V CDR1 and CDR2: SGDLS, YYNGEE. The CDR3 has 15 residues. Losses at the gene ends were 1 base for V and 3 bases for J; bases not matched to a gene: 3. In DNA, the CDR3 is TGTGCCAGCAGCGTATTCGGGACAGGGGACACTGAAGCTTTCTTT. It is translated as CASSVFGTGDTEAFF.

J is TRBJ1-4 and V is TRBV4-3; possibly TRBD1 for D (5 bases). CDR1 is LGHNA and CDR2 is YSLEER in the germline V gene. CDR3 length: 17 amino acids. Trimming took 0 bases from V and 7 from J, leaving 18 bases between them. The CDR3 reads CASSQDGAGGVGEKLFF. The DNA of the CDR3 is TGCGCCAGCAGCCAAGATGGGGCAGGCGGAGTGGGTGAAAAACTGTTTTTT.

V gene TRBV7-6 combines with J gene TRBJ2-2; no definite D call. The CDR3 is made up of 13 amino acids. V gave up 5 bases and J gave up 4 bases, with 8 bases separating them. The germline gives CDR1 SGHVS, CDR2 FNYEAQ. For the CDR3, the DNA is TGTGCCAGCAGCCGCATTAGCACCGGGGAGCTGTTTTTT. Protein product: CASSRISTGELFF. Full variable domain (outside the CDR3, taken from reference TRBV7-6 and TRBJ2-2): GAGVSQSPRYKVTKRGQDVALRCDPISGHVSLYWYRQALGQGPEFLTYFNYEAQQDKSGLPNDRFSAERPEGSISTLTIQRTEQRDSAMYRCASSRISTGELFFGEGSRLTVL.